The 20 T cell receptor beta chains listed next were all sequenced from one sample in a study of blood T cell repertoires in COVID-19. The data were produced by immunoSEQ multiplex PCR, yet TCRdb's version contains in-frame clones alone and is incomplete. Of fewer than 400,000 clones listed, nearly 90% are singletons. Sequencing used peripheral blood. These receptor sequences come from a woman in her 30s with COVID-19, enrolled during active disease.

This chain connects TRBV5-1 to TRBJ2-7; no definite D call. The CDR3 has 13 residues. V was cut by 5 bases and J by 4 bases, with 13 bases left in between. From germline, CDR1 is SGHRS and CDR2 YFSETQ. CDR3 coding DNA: TGCGCCAGCAGTCCCCACGCCCAGTACGAGCAGTACTTC. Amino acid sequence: CASSPHAQYEQYF. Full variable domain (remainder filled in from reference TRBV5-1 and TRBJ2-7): KAGVTQTPRYLIKTRGQQVTLSCSPISGHRSVSWYQQTPGQGLQFLFEYFSETQRNKGNFPGRFSGRQFSNSRSEMNVSTLELGDSALYLCASSPHAQYEQYFGPGTRLTVT.

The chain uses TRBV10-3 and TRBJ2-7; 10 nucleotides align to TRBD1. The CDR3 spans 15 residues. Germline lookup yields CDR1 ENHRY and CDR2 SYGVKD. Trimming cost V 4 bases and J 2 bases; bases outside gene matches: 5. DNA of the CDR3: TGTGCCATCAGTGGCCGGGACAGGGGAACCTACGAGCAGTACTTC. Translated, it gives CAISGRDRGTYEQYF.

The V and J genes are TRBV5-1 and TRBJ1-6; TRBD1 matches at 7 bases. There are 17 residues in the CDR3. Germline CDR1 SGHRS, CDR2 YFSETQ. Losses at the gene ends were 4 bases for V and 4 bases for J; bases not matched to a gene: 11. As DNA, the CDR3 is TGCGCCAGCAGCGCGGACCGTCCGGGACAGTATAATTCACCCCTCCACTTT. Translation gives CASSADRPGQYNSPLHF.

As DNA, the CDR3 is TGTGCCAGCAGCATGGGACTAGCGGGGGTGAGAAAATACAATGAGCAGTTCTTC. It codes for CASSMGLAGVRKYNEQFF. The chain links TRBV5-6 to TRBJ2-1; TRBD2 agrees at 14 bases. The germline gives CDR1 SGHDT, CDR2 YYEEEE. The V and J ends lost 4 bases and 4 bases, in that order; junction bases with no gene match: 10. The CDR3 consists of 18 residues.

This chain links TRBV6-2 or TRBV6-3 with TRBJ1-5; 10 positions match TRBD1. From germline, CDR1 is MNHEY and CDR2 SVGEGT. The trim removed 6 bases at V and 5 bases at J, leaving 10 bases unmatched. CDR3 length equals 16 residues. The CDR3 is CASSPTTGTGDQPQHF. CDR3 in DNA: TGTGCCAGCAGCCCTACCACCGGGACAGGGGATCAGCCCCAGCATTTT.

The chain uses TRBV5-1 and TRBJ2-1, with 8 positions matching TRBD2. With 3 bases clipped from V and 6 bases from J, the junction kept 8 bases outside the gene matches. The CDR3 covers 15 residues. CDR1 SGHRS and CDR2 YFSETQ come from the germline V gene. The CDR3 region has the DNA TGCGCCAGCAGCTCGGGACTAGGGGCCCGCAATGAGCAGTTCTTC. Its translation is CASSSGLGARNEQFF.

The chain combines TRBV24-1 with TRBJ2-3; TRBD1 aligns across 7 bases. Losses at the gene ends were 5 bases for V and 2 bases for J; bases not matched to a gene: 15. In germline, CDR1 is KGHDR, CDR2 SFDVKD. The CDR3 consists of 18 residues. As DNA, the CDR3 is TGTGCCACCAGTGGAAGGGACAGAGAGACCCCTTTCACAGATACGCAGTATTTT. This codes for CATSGRDRETPFTDTQYF.

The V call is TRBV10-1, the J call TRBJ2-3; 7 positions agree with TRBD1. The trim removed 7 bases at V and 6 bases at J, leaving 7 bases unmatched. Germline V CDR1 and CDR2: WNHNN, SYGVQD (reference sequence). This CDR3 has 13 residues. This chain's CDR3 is CASTQGVGDTQYF. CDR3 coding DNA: TGCGCCAGCACCCAGGGGGTCGGGGATACGCAGTATTTT.

The DNA for the CDR3 is TGTGCCAGCAGCTTCCGGGAACCAACTAATGAAAAACTGTTTTTT. Protein product: CASSFREPTNEKLFF. The chain recombines TRBV5-8 with TRBJ1-4; D call uncertain. Trimming took off 2 bases at V and 0 bases at J, with 8 bases between the two ends. The length of the CDR3 is 15 residues. Per germline, CDR1 SGHTS and CDR2 YDEGEE.

The CDR3 bases are TGTGCCAGCAGTGACGGGGTAGGGAGCACAGATACGCAGTATTTT. This encodes CASSDGVGSTDTQYF. J is TRBJ2-3 and V is TRBV25-1; possible D gene TRBD2, 5 bases. The CDR3 contains 15 residues. With 3 bases removed from V and 0 bases from J, the gap between germline ends came to 10 bases. Per germline, CDR1 MGHDK and CDR2 SYGVNS.

CDR3 bases: TGTGCCAGCAGCTTCTCCGGGACAGGGAACTATGGCTACACCTTC. Its translation: CASSFSGTGNYGYTF. The rearrangement joins TRBV5-8 to TRBJ1-2; 9 bases fit TRBD1. V trimming: 2 bases; J trimming: 2 bases; junction bases outside the gene matches: 4. Germline V lookup: CDR1 SGHTS, CDR2 YDEGEE. The CDR3 has 15 residues.

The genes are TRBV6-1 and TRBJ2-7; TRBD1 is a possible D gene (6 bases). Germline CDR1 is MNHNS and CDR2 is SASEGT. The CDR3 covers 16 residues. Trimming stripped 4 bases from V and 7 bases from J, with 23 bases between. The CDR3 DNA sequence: TGTGCCAGCAGTGGGGGAGCCGGGACATTAATTGAAGAGCAGTACTTC. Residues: CASSGGAGTLIEEQYF.

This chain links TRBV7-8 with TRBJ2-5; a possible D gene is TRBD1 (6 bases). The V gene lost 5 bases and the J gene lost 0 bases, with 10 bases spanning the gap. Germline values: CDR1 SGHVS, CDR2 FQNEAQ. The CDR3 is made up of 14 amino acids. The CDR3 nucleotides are TGTGCCAGCAGCACATGGACAGACCAAGAGACCCAGTACTTC. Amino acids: CASSTWTDQETQYF.

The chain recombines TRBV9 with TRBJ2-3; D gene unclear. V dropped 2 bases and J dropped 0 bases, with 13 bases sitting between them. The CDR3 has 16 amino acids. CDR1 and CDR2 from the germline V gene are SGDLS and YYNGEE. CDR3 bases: TGTGCCAGCAGCGTTGTCGGTTATTCTAGCACAGATACGCAGTATTTT. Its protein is CASSVVGYSSTDTQYF.

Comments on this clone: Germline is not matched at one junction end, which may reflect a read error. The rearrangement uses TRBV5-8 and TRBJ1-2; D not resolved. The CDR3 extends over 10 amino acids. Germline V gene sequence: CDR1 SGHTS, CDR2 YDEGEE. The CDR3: CASSRSRVSF. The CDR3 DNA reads TGTGCCAGCAGCCGCAGCCGGGTTTCCTTC. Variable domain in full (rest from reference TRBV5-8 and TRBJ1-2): EAGVTQSPTHLIKTRGQQATLRCSPISGHTSVYWYQQALGLGLQFLLWYDEGEERNRGNFPPRFSGRQFPNYSSELNVNALELEDSALYLCASSRSRVSFGSGTRLTVV.

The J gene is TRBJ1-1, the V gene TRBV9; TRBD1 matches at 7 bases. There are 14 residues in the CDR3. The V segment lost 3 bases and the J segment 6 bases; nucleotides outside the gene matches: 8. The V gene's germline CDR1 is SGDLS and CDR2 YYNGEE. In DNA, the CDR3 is TGTGCCAGCAGCGCATCGACAGGGTTAGCTGAAGCTTTCTTT. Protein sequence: CASSASTGLAEAFF.

The DNA of the CDR3 is TGTGCCAGCAGCCAAGATTGGGACAGGACTTCACCCCTCCACTTT. It yields the protein CASSQDWDRTSPLHF. V and J are TRBV14 and TRBJ1-6, with 8 bases aligning to TRBD1. This CDR3 region has 15 residues. The germline gives CDR1 SGHDN, CDR2 FVKESK. Trimming took 0 bases from V and 9 from J; bases not matched to a gene: 4.

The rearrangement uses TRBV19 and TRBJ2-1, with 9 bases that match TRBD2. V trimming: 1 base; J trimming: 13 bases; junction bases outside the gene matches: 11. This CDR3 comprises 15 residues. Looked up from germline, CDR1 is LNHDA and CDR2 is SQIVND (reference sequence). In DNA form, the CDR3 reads TGTGCCAGTAGTATAGCAGTAGCGGGGGCCCTCCTCCAGTTCTTC. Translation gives CASSIAVAGALLQFF. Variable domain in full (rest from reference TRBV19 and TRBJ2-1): DGGITQSPKYLFRKEGQNVTLSCEQNLNHDAMYWYRQDPGQGLRLIYYSQIVNDFQKGDIAEGYSVSREKKESFPLTVTSAQKNPTAFYLCASSIAVAGALLQFFGPGTRLTVL.

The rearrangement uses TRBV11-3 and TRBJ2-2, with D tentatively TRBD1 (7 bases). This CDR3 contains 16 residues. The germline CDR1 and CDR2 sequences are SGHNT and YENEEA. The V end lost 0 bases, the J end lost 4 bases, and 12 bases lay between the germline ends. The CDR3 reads CASSLDLQGGTGELFF. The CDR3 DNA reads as TGTGCCAGCAGCTTAGATCTCCAGGGGGGCACCGGGGAGCTGTTTTTT.

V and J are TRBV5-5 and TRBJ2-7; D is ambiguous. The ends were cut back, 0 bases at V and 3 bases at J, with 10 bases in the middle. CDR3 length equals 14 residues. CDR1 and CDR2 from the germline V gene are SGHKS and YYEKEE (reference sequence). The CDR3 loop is CASSLDASYYEQYF. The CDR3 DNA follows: TGTGCCAGCAGCTTGGATGCCAGTTACTACGAGCAGTACTTC.